This T cell receptor (beta chain) was profiled in a study of blood T cell repertoires in COVID-19 (TCRdb year 2020). Broadly, across the study: The collaborator samples originated in the United States, Italy and Spain and spanned the acute and convalescent phases of COVID-19. The prospective study material was composed of cDNA or gDNA derived from T cells, B-cell-depleted T cells, or PBMCs. Subjects who had been exposed to COVID-19, were actively infected with it, or had recovered from it provided the deeply sampled blood TCRbeta repertoires that made up the dataset. The repertoires were released in a freely available public database meant as a resource for research on the immune response to SARS-CoV-2. The samples were drawn from the first 160 participants of the ongoing ImmuneRACE study and from 950 to 1,500 subjects provided by 6 global collaborators. Nearly every sample came with metadata listing a de-identified subject ID, COVID-19 status, age in years and sex. Where available, HLA class I and class II types were obtained from metadata supplied by the sample provider rather than from assay-based typing. What the authors observed across the whole study: The quantity of clinical and demographic metadata differed by source and by participant and was supplied without curation.

One collaborating source in Seattle enrolled patients during active infection and followed them longitudinally through the course of disease. Whole blood was collected in K2EDTA tubes by collaborating institutions according to the institutions' own protocols. For TCRbeta analysis, collaborator samples were shipped as frozen whole blood, as isolated PBMCs, or as DNA extracted from either sample type. Points on this clone: Which antigen it targets is not known. No much larger clone is present one base from it, and per-base qualities are unavailable.

TCRbeta CDR3 regions were amplified from genomic DNA by means of the immunoSEQ Assay, a bias-controlled multiplex PCR. The published analysis was carried out like this. The number of nucleated cells in each sample was estimated by amplification of reference gene primers within the assay. Sequence reads were collapsed and filtered to measure the absolute abundance of every unique TCRbeta CDR3 rearrangement. For each sample, productive Simpson clonality was calculated as the square root of Simpson's diversity index across productive rearrangements. TCRdb took this table from immuneACCESS and kept in-frame rearrangements with V and J called. Such tables lack part of the clones; where checked against another copy, unresolved V genes explain under half of the gap, and the rest is unexplained. V and J calls and clone size come straight from that table; D and trimming were deduced from the DNA. The sample records about 260,000 clones, around nine tenths of which are singletons. The top ten constitute around 10% of the sample.

V loses 2 bases at its end and J loses 7 bases; junction bases beyond the gene matches: 13. The CDR3 runs 17 residues from the cysteine to the phenylalanine. Only the CDR3 part of the read is kept: 51 bases, read in frame from the first base. For CDR1 and CDR2, the germline V gene lists SGHRS and YFSETQ. What was sequenced was peripheral blood. This TCR was recovered from a woman aged 30 to 39 with COVID-19, enrolled during active disease. The chain uses TRBV5-1 and TRBJ2-1; 9 central nucleotides agree with TRBD2. Here is the DNA: TGCGCCAGCAGCTTAGATCTTAGCGGGAGAGTGGCGAATGAGCAGTTCTTC. It translates to CASSLDLSGRVANEQFF.